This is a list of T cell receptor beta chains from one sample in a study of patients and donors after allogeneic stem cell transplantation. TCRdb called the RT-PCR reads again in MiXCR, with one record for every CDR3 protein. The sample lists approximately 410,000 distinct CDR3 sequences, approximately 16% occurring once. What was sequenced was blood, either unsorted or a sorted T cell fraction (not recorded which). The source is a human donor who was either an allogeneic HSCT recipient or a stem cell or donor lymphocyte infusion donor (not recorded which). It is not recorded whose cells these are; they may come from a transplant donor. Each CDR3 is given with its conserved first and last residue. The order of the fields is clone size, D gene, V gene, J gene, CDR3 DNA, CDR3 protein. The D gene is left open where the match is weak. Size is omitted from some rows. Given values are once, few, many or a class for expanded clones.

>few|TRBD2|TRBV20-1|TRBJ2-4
TGCAGTGCTCCTAGCGGGAGGTTAGCCAAAAACATTCAGTACTTC
CSAPSGRLAKNIQYF
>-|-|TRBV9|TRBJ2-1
TGTGCCAGCAGCGTAGCCACCGCCCCGGGCAATGAGCAGTTCTTC
CASSVATAPGNEQFF
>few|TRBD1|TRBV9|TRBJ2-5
TGTGCCAGCAGCCCTACCCGGACAGGGGGCAGCGGTCGGCGAGAGACCCAGTACTTC
CASSPTRTGGSGRRETQYF
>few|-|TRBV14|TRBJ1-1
TGTGCCAGCAGCCAAGCGTGGAACACTGAAGCTTTCTTT
CASSQAWNTEAFF
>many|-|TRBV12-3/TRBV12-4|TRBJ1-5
TGTGCCAGCAGCACAAATCAGCCCCAGCATTTT
CASSTNQPQHF
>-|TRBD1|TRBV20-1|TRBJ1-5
TGCAGTGCCAGACAGGGGGCGGATCAGCCCCAGCATTTT
CSARQGADQPQHF
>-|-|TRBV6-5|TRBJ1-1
TGTGCCAGCAGTTACGGGGAGAACACTGAAGCTTTCTTT
CASSYGENTEAFF
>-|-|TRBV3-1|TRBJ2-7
TGTGCCAGCAGCCCGGGGAACAGGGTCTCCTACGAGCAGTACTTC
CASSPGNRVSYEQYF
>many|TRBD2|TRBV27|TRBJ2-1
TGTGCCAGCAGTTCCCGTCCCCGACTAGCGGGTAACTACAATGAGCAGTTCTTC
CASSSRPRLAGNYNEQFF
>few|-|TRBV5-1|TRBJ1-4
TGCGCCAGCAGCTTGGCTCGGGGGCCCTCAACTAATGAAAAACTGTTTTTT
CASSLARGPSTNEKLFF
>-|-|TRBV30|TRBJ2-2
TGTGCCTGGACCCCGATGGACACCGGGGAGCTGTTTTTT
CAWTPMDTGELFF
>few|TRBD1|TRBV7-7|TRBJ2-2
TGTGCCAGCAGCGTGGGACAGATGGCCGGGGAGCTGTTTTTT
CASSVGQMAGELFF
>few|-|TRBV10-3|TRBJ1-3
TGTGCCATCGGGAATCCTGGAAACACCATATATTTT
CAIGNPGNTIYF
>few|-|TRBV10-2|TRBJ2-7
TGCGCCAGCACGCCTACTAGAAATTCGGGTTACGAGCAGTACTTC
CASTPTRNSGYEQYF
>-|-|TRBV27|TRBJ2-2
TGTGCCAGCAGTTTAGGGCCAAAAAGGGTCACCGGGGAGCTGTTTTTT
CASSLGPKRVTGELFF
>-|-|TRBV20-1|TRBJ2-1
TGCAGTGCTAGACCCCCTTTCGGGGAGGCGGAGGTAGGCAATGAGCAGTTCTTC
CSARPPFGEAEVGNEQFF
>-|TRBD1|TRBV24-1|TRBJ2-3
TGTGCCACCAGTGGTGGACAGGGGGCAACAGATACGCAGTATTTT
CATSGGQGATDTQYF
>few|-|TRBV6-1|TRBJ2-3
TGTGCCAGCAGTGAAGTCGCAGATACGCAGTATTTT
CASSEVADTQYF
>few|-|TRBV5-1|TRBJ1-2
TGCGCCAGCAGCCCCTTTGGGGAGGACTATGGCTACACCTTC
CASSPFGEDYGYTF
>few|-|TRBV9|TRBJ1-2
TGTGCCAGCAGCGCGTACACTGCTAACTATGGCTACACCTTC
CASSAYTANYGYTF
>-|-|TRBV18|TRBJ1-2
TGTGCCAGCTCACCACCGAGGACAAGGGGGGGCGTTGGCTACACCTTC
CASSPPRTRGGVGYTF
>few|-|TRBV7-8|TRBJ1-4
TGTGCCAGCAGTCGACGGTCGGAAAAACTGTTTTTT
CASSRRSEKLFF
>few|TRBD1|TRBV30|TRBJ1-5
TGTGCCTGGGGGACAGCTAGCAATCAGCCCCAGCATTTT
CAWGTASNQPQHF
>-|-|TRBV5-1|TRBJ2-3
TGCGCCAGCAGCCGCCGGGGAGATACGCAGTATTTT
CASSRRGDTQYF
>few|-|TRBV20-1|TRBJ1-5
TGCAGTGCTAATTCAGGCAATCAGCCCCAGCATTTT
CSANSGNQPQHF
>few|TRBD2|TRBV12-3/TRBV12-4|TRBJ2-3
TGTGCCAGCAGCCCGACTAGCGGGAGAAGTTCAGATACGCAGTATTTT
CASSPTSGRSSDTQYF
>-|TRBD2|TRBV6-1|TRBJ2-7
TGTGCCAGCAGACAACTAGCGGGGAAGTACGAGCAGTACTTC
CASRQLAGKYEQYF
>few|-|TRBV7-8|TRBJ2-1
TGTGCCAGCAGCTTATCTTCGTTAATTAGTGAGCAGTTCTTC
CASSLSSLISEQFF
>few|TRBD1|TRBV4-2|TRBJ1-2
TGTGCCAGCAGCCTCCGGGACAGGGGAGGAAGGGCTAACTATGGCTACACCTTC
CASSLRDRGGRANYGYTF
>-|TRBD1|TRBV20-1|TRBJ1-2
TGCAGTGCTACGCCTACAGGGGTAGTCTATGGCTACACCTTC
CSATPTGVVYGYTF
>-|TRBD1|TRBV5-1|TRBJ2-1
TGCGCCAGCAGCTCGAACAGGGGGAATGAGCAGTTCTTC
CASSSNRGNEQFF
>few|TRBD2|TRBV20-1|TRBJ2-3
TGCAGTGCTAGAGTAGCGGGAGGGCCAGATACGCAGTATTTT
CSARVAGGPDTQYF
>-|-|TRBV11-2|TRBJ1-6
TGTGCCAGCAGCTACCACGGGGGGAGGGGATGGTCCTATAATTCACCCCTCCACTTT
CASSYHGGRGWSYNSPLHF
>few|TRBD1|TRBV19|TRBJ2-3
TGTGCCTCCGAGCCCCGGGACAGGAAACGCACAGATACGCAGTATTTT
CASEPRDRKRTDTQYF
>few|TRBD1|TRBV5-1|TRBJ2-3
TGCGCCAGCAGCTTGGTGGGGACAGGGGAGAAGAGGGATACGCAGTATTTT
CASSLVGTGEKRDTQYF
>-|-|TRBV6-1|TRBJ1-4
TGTGCCAGCAGTGTGAGGCAGCCATTGTATGAAAAACTGTTTTTT
CASSVRQPLYEKLFF
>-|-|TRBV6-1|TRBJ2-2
TGTGCCAGCGGGGTAGGAGACCCCGGGGAGCTGTTTTTT
CASGVGDPGELFF
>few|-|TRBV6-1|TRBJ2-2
TGTGCCAGCAAGGGGGAAAGTGGGGAGCTGTTTTTT
CASKGESGELFF
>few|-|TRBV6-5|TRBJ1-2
TGTGCCAGCAGTTACCCGGGGAATGGCTACACCTTC
CASSYPGNGYTF
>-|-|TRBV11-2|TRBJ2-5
TGTGCCAGCAGCTTAAGACTAGGGGGGACCCAGTACTTC
CASSLRLGGTQYF
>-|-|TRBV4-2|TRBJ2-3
TGTGCCAGCAGCCAAGATCCGACTAGAGGCGATAATTCAGATACGCAGTATTTT
CASSQDPTRGDNSDTQYF
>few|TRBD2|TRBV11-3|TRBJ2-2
TGTGCCAGCAGCTTAGAGGGACTAGCGGGGCACACCGGGGAGCTGTTTTTT
CASSLEGLAGHTGELFF
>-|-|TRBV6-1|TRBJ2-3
TGTGCCAGCAGTGAAGGAGATACAAGAGTAGATACGCAGTATTTT
CASSEGDTRVDTQYF
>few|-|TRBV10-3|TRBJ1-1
TGTGCCATCAGTGAATTTGGGGGGGAGAACACTGAAGCTTTCTTT
CAISEFGGENTEAFF
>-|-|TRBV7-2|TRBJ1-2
TGTGCCAGCAGCTTGAGGGGACTTCCTAACTATGGCTACACCTTC
CASSLRGLPNYGYTF
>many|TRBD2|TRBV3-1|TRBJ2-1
TGTGCCAGCAGCCAAGACGGGACTAGCGGCTACAATGAGCAGTTCTTC
CASSQDGTSGYNEQFF
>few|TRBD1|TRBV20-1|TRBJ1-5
TGCAGTGCTAGAGCAGGGGGACAGGGCGTTCATCAGCCCCAGCATTTT
CSARAGGQGVHQPQHF
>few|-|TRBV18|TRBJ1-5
TGTGCCAGCTCACCCCTCGGGGGTAGCAATCAGCCCCAGCATTTT
CASSPLGGSNQPQHF